This T cell receptor beta chain was captured in a study of T-cell reconstitution after alpha-beta-depleted transplantation in children (TCRdb year 2016). Background for the entire study: T-cell immune reconstitution after TCRalphabeta/CD19-depleted allogeneic hematopoietic cell transplantation in children was quantitatively tracked in the study by means of TCR repertoire profiling. Study-wide findings and limitations: Apparently early alphabetaT-cell count recovery about two months after transplant reportedly relied on only several hundred rapidly expanded clones derived from non-depleted graft cells. Over subsequent months, a decline in hyperexpanded clone frequencies was noted, and after one year, T-cell counts and TCRbeta diversity were mostly ascribed to newly produced T cells. In some patients, high TCRbeta diversity at day 60 was attributed to recipient T cells and intrathymic progenitors that had survived conditioning.

Taken with the paper, the label for treatment or condition translates to: allogeneic hematopoietic cell transplantation with graft depleted of TCRalphabeta T cells and CD19 B cells. The children who served as transplant recipients had been given grafts of TCRalphabeta/CD19-depleted allogeneic hematopoietic cells. The CDR3 measures 15 amino acids from cysteine to phenylalanine. Only the CDR3 region is kept as DNA, spanning 45 bases read in frame from base 1. At the junction V is shortened by 6 bases and J by 3 bases; bases outside the gene matches: 5. According to the germline V gene, CDR1 reads SGHTA and CDR2 reads FQGNSA. Library method: PCR. Sequencing used an Illumina HiSeq 2500. TCR libraries were prepared with molecular barcoding, using unique molecular identifiers to normalize TCRbeta repertoire quantification. The public reads were run again by TCRdb, first through fastp at Q25 and then through MiXCR, and only productive beta chains were kept. Each CDR3 protein appears once, grouped with its most common genes and DNA. This sample comprises around 200,000 distinct CDR3 sequences, roughly 8.1% of them detected only once. About 40% of the sample belongs to the ten largest clones.

Worth noting for this clonotype: Its antigen is still unknown. Base qualities are not at hand, and no much larger clone is one base apart.

This sequence was found in a male patient between 2 and 15 years old who had a stem cell transplant for acute myeloid leukemia, so the T cells may come from the graft donor. Sequences were derived from PBMCs, mostly from graft donor cells, sampled 360 days after TCRalphabeta/CD19-depleted stem cell transplant. The rearranged chain carries TRBV7-2 and TRBJ2-2; 9 bases in between match TRBD2. The sequenced DNA is TGTGCCAGCAGTCAAGGACTAGCGTACACCGGGGAGCTGTTTTTT. It is translated as CASSQGLAYTGELFF.